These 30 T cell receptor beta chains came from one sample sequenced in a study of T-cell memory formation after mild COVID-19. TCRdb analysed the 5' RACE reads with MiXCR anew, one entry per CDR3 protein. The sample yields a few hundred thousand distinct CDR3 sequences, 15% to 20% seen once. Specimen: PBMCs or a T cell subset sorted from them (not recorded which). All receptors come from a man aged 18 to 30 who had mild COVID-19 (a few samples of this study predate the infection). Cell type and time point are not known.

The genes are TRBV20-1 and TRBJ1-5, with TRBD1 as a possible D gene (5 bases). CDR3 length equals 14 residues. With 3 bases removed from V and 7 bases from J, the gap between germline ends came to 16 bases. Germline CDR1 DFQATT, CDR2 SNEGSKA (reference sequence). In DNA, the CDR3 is TGCAGTGCTAGGCGCGGCCAGGGACGGCAGCCCCAGCATTTT. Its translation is CSARRGQGRQPQHF.

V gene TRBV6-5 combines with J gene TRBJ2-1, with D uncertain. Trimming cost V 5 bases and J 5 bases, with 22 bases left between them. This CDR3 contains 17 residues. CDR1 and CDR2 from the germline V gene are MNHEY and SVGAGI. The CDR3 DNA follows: TGTGCCAGCAGTCTAATCCGGGCCAGAAATATTCACAATGAGCAGTTCTTC. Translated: CASSLIRARNIHNEQFF.

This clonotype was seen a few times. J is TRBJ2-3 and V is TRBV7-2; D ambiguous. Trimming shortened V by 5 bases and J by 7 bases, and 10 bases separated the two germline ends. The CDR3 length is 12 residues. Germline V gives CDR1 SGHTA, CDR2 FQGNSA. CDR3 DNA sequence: TGTGCCAGCAGCCCCCCAAGTAATACGCAGTATTTT. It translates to CASSPPSNTQYF.

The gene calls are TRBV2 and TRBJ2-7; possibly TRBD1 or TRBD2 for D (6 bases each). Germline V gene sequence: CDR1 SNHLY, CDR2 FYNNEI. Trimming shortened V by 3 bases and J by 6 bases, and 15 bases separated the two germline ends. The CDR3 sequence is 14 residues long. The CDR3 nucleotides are TGTGCCAGCAGTGAGGGGGGCCAGGGTGTCGAGCAGTACGTC. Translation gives CASSEGGQGVEQYV.

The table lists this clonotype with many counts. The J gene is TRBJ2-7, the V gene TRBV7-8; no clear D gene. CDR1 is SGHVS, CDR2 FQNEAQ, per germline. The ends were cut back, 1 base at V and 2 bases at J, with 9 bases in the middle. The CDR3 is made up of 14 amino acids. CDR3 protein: CASSLGPLAYEQYF. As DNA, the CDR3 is TGTGCCAGCAGCTTAGGGCCGTTGGCCTACGAGCAGTACTTC.

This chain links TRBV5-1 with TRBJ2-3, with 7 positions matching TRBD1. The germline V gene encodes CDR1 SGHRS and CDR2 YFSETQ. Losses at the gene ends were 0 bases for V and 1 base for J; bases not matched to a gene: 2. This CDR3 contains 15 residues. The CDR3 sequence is CASSLERGRTDTQYF. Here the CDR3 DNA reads TGCGCCAGCAGCTTGGAGAGGGGGCGCACAGATACGCAGTATTTT.

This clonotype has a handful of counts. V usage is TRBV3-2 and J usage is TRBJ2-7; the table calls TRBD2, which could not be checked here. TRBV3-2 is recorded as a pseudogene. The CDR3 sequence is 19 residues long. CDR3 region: CASSQVDSAGGRGAYEQYV. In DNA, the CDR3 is TGTGCCAGCAGCCAAGTAGACTCAGCGGGGGGGCGAGGAGCCTACGAGCAGTACGTC.

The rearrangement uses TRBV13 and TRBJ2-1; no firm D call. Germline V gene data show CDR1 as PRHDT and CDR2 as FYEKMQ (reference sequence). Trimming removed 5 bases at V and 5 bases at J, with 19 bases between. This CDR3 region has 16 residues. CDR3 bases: TGTGCCAGCAGCCAGACAATTATTCAGGAGAACAATGAGCAGTTCTTC. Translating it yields CASSQTIIQENNEQFF.

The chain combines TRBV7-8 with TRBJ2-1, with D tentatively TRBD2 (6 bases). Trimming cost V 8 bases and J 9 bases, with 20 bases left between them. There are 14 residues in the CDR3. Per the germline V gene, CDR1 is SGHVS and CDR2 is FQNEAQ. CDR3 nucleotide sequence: TGTGCCAGCCTCGTCGGGGGAACGGCGAGTGAGCAGTTCTTC. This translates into CASLVGGTASEQFF.

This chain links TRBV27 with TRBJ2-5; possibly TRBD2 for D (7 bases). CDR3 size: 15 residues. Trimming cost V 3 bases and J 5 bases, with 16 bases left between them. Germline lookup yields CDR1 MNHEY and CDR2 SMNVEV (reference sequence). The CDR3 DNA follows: TGTGCCAGCAGTTTGTTTGGGGGGGCCCTGGAGACCCAGTACTTC. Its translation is CASSLFGGALETQYF.

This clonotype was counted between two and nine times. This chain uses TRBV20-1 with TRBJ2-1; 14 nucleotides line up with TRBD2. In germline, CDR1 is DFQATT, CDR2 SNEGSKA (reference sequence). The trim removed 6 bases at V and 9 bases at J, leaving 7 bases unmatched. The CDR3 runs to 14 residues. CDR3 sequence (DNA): TGCAGTGCACCGACTAGCGGGGGGGCTCGTGAGCAGTTCTTC. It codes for CSAPTSGGAREQFF.

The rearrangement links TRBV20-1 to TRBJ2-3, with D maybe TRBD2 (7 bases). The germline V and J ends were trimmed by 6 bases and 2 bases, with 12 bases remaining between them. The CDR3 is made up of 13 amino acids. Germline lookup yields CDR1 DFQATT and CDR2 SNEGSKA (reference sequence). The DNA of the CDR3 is TGCAGTGCAGCGGGACAATACACAGATACGCAGTATTTT. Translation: CSAAGQYTDTQYF.

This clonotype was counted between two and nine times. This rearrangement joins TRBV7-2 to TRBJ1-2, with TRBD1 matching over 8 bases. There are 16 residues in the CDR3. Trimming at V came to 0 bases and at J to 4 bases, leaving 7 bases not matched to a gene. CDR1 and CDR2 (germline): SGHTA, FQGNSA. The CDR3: CASSLARTGKTYGYTF. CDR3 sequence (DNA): TGTGCCAGCAGCTTAGCCCGGACAGGGAAGACCTATGGCTACACCTTC.

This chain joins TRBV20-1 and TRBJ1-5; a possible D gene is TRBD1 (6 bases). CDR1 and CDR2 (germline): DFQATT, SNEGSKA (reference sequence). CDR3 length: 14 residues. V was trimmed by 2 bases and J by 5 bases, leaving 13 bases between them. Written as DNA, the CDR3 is TGCAGTGCTAGAAACCGGGACACCCATCAGCCCCAGCATTTT. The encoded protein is CSARNRDTHQPQHF.

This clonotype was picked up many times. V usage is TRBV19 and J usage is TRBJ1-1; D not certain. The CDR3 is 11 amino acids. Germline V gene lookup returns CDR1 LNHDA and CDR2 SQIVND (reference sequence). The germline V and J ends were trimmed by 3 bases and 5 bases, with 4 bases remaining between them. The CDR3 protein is CASSIWTEAFF. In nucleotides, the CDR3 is TGTGCCAGTAGTATTTGGACTGAAGCTTTCTTT.

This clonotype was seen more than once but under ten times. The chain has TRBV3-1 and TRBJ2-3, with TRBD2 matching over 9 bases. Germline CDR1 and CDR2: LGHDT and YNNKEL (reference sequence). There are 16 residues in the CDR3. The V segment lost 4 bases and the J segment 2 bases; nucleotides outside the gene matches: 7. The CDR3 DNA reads TGTGCCAGCAGCCTACACAGCGGGGGGACCACAGATACGCAGTATTTT. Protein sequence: CASSLHSGGTTDTQYF.

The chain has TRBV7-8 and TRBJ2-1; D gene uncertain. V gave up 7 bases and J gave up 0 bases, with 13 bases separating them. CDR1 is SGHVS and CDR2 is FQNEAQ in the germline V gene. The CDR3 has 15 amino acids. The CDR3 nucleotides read TGTGCCAGCATGTCGGTCGTAGGCTCCTACAATGAGCAGTTCTTC. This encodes CASMSVVGSYNEQFF.

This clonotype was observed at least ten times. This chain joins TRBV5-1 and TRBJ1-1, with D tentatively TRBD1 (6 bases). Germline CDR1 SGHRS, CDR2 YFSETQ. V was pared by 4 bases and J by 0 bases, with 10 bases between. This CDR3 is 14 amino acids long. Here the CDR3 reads CASSVTGMNTEAFF. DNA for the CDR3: TGCGCCAGCAGCGTAACAGGGATGAACACTGAAGCTTTCTTT.

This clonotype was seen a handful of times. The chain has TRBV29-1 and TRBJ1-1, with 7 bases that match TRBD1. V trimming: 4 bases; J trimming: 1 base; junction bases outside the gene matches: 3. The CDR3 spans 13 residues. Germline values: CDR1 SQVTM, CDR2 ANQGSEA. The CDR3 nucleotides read TGCAGCGTTGTGGGACAGCGGAACACTGAAGCTTTCTTT. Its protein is CSVVGQRNTEAFF.

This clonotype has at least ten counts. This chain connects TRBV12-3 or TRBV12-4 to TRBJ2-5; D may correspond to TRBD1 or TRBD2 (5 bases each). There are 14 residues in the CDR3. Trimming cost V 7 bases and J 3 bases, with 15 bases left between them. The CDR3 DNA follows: TGTGCCAGCACCCCCTTTGGGACGGAAGAGACCCAGTACTTC. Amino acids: CASTPFGTEETQYF.

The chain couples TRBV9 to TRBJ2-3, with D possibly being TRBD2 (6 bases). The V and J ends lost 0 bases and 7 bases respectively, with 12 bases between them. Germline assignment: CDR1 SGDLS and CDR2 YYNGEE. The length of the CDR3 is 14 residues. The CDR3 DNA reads TGTGCCAGCAGCGTAGCGGGGAGGACGCATACGCAGTATTTT. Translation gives CASSVAGRTHTQYF.

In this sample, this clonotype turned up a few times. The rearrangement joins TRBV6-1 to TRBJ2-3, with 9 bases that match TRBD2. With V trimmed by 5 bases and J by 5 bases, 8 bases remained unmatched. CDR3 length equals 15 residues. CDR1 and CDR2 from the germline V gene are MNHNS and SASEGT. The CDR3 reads CASSLLAGRGDTQYF. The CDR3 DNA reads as TGTGCCAGCAGTCTTCTAGCGGGGCGAGGAGATACGCAGTATTTT.

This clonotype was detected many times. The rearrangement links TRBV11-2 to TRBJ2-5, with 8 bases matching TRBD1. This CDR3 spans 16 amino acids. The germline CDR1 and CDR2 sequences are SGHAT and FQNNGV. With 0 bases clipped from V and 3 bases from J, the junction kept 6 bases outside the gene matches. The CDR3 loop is CASSLDGRGREETQYF. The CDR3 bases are TGTGCCAGCAGCTTAGATGGCAGGGGGCGGGAAGAGACCCAGTACTTC. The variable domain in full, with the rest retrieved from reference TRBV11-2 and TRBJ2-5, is EAGVAQSPRYKIIEKRQSVAFWCNPISGHATLYWYQQILGQGPKLLIQFQNNGVVDDSQLPKDRFSAERLKGVDSTLKIQPAKLEDSAVYLCASSLDGRGREETQYFGPGTRLLVL.

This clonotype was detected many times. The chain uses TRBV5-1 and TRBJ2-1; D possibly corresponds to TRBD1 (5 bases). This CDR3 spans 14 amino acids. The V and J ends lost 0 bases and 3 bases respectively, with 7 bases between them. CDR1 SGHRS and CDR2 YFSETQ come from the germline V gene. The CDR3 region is CASSLGTGYNEQFF. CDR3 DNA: TGCGCCAGCAGCTTGGGTACAGGCTACAATGAGCAGTTCTTC.

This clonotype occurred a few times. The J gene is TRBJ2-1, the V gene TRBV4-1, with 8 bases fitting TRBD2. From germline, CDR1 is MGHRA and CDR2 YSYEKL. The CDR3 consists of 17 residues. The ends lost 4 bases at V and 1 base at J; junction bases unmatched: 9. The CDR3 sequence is CASSRGGRGSSYNEQFF. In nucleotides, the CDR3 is TGCGCCAGCAGCCGCGGGGGGCGGGGGAGTTCCTACAATGAGCAGTTCTTC.

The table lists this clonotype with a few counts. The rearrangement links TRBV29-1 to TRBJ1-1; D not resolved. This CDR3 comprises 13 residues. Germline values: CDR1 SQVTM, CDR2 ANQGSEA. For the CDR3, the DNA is TGCAGTTCCCAAACCTACATGAACACTGAAGCTTTCTTT. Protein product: CSSQTYMNTEAFF.

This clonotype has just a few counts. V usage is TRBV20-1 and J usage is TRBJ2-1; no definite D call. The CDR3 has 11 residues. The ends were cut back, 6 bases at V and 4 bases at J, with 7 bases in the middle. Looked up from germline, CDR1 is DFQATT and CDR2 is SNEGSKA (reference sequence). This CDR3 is CSARVYNEQFF. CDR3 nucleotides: TGCAGTGCCCGGGTTTACAATGAGCAGTTCTTC.

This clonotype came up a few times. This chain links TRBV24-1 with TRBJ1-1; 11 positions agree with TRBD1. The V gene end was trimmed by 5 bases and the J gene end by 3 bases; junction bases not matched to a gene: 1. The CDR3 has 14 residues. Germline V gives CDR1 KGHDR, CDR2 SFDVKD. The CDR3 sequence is CATSGGQGDTEAFF. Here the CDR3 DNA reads TGTGCCACCAGTGGGGGACAGGGGGACACTGAAGCTTTCTTT.

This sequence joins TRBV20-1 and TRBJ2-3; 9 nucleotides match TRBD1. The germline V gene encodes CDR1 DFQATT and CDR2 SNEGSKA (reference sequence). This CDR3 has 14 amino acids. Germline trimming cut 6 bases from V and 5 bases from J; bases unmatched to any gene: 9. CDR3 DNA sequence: TGCAGTGCGATCACAGGGGGCTGGGAAGATACGCAGTATTTT. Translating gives CSAITGGWEDTQYF.

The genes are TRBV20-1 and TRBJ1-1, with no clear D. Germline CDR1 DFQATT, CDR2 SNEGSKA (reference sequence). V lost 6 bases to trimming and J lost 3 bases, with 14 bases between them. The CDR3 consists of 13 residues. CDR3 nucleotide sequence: TGCAGTGCCGCGCAGGTTTGGGACACTGAAGCTTTCTTT. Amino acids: CSAAQVWDTEAFF.